One and the same sample provided the 30 T cell receptor beta chains below, sequenced in a study of OX40 agonist ivuxolimab in advanced cancers. Clones were read by immunoSEQ multiplex PCR, and TCRdb kept only the in-frame ones, dropping some. The repertoire includes about 77,000 clones, around 83% of them detected once, and under 0.8% sits in the top ten. Sequenced here: CD4+ or CD8+ T cells sorted from blood, sampled in a trial of the OX40 agonist ivuxolimab. The origin of the receptors is an adult with an advanced solid tumor such as melanoma, head and neck, liver or kidney cancer.

The sample holds one count of this clone. The chain joins TRBV2 to TRBJ2-5, with a tentative D call TRBD1 (6 bases). V was shortened by 4 bases and J by 0 bases, with 6 bases between the two germline ends. CDR3 length: 13 amino acids. Per the germline V gene, CDR1 is SNHLY and CDR2 is FYNNEI. This CDR3 is CASSGDNQETQYF. Written as DNA, the CDR3 is TGTGCCAGCAGTGGGGACAACCAAGAGACCCAGTACTTC.

The chain has TRBV11-2 and TRBJ2-5; TRBD1 agrees at 9 bases. The CDR3 contains 14 residues. Trimming cost V 5 bases and J 5 bases; bases outside gene matches: 6. CDR1 is SGHAT and CDR2 is FQNNGV in the germline V gene. The CDR3 nucleotides are TGTGCCAGCAGCAAGGGACAGGGTCTCGAGACCCAGTACTTC. The encoded protein is CASSKGQGLETQYF.

This clone came up once. J is TRBJ2-3 and V is TRBV2; possible D gene TRBD1, 6 bases. Germline CDR1 reads SNHLY; CDR2 reads FYNNEI. V dropped 3 bases and J dropped 5 bases, with 9 bases sitting between them. This CDR3 region has 13 residues. The CDR3 DNA reads TGTGCCAGCAGTGACAGGGGAGAAGATACGCAGTATTTT. Encoded protein: CASSDRGEDTQYF. The full variable domain, with the rest looked up from reference TRBV2 and TRBJ2-3, is EPEVTQTPSHQVTQMGQEVILRCVPISNHLYFYWYRQILGQKVEFLVSFYNNEISEKSEIFDDQFSVERPDGSNFTLKIRSTKLEDSAMYFCASSDRGEDTQYFGPGTRLTVL.

This chain uses TRBV19 with TRBJ1-5, with 7 bases aligning to TRBD1. Trimming cost V 6 bases and J 2 bases; bases outside gene matches: 4. CDR1 and CDR2 (germline): LNHDA, SQIVND (reference sequence). The CDR3 extends over 14 amino acids. The CDR3 region is CASSYDRGNQPQHF. The CDR3 DNA follows: TGTGCCAGTAGCTATGACAGGGGCAATCAGCCCCAGCATTTT.

This chain connects TRBV11-3 to TRBJ2-5; the D is unclear. V was shortened by 5 bases and J by 5 bases, with 9 bases between the two germline ends. This CDR3 has 12 amino acids. Germline CDR1 reads SGHNT; CDR2 reads YENEEA. The CDR3 spells CASSTASETQYF. The CDR3 bases are TGTGCCAGCAGCACTGCTTCCGAGACCCAGTACTTC.

CDR3 DNA: TGTGCCAGCAGTCGGGACAGGTCTTTCACAGATACGCAGTATTTT. Protein product: CASSRDRSFTDTQYF. This sequence joins TRBV2 and TRBJ2-3, with TRBD1 matching 8 bases. Trimming at V came to 5 bases and at J to 2 bases, leaving 6 bases not matched to a gene. Germline CDR1 reads SNHLY; CDR2 reads FYNNEI. There are 15 residues in the CDR3.

The V call is TRBV6-5, the J call TRBJ1-2, with 11 positions matching TRBD1. Per germline, CDR1 MNHEY and CDR2 SVGAGI. Germline trimming cut 6 bases from V and 8 bases from J; bases unmatched to any gene: 11. CDR3 length: 15 amino acids. The CDR3 sequence is CASSSGGQGARGYTF. The DNA of the CDR3 is TGTGCCAGCAGCTCCGGCGGACAGGGGGCTCGGGGCTACACCTTC.

The chain is built from TRBV18 and TRBJ2-7; D is ambiguous. CDR1 and CDR2 (germline): KGHSH, LQKENI. The CDR3 length is 15 residues. The V gene lost 2 bases and the J gene lost 2 bases, with 13 bases spanning the gap. The CDR3 nucleotides are TGTGCCAGCTCACCAGGGAATTCAGGTCCCTACGAGCAGTACTTC. Translation: CASSPGNSGPYEQYF. The full variable domain, in which reference TRBV18 and TRBJ2-7 provide the parts outside the CDR3, is NAGVMQNPRHLVRRRGQEARLRCSPMKGHSHVYWYRQLPEEGLKFMVYLQKENIIDESGMPKERFSAEFPKEGPSILRIQQVVRGDSAAYFCASSPGNSGPYEQYFGPGTRLTVT.

This chain uses TRBV29-1 with TRBJ1-1; D gene unclear. Between the trimmed V and J ends, which lost 4 bases and 4 bases, there was a span of 10 bases. The CDR3 is 12 amino acids. CDR1 and CDR2 (germline): SQVTM, ANQGSEA. The CDR3 nucleotides are TGCAGCGTTGGGATTACGACCACTGAAGCTTTCTTT. This gives the protein CSVGITTTEAFF.

The chain recombines TRBV9 with TRBJ2-2, with D possibly matching TRBD1 (6 bases). CDR1 is SGDLS, CDR2 YYNGEE, per germline. Trimming took off 3 bases at V and 3 bases at J, with 15 bases between the two ends. The CDR3 has 16 residues. CDR3 residues: CASSAGPTGDTGELFF. The CDR3, as DNA: TGTGCCAGCAGCGCAGGACCGACAGGCGACACCGGGGAGCTGTTTTTT.

The chain recombines TRBV18 with TRBJ2-3; 13 positions match TRBD2. Germline V gene lookup returns CDR1 KGHSH and CDR2 LQKENI. Trimming took 5 bases from V and 1 from J; bases not matched to a gene: 9. CDR3 length: 18 amino acids. The CDR3 region is CASSKNGLAGAGTDTQYF. The DNA for the CDR3 is TGTGCCAGCTCAAAGAATGGACTAGCGGGGGCCGGCACAGATACGCAGTATTTT.

The chain recombines TRBV5-1 with TRBJ2-3, with 8 bases matching TRBD1. The CDR3 extends over 14 amino acids. Germline V gene sequence: CDR1 SGHRS, CDR2 YFSETQ. The V and J ends lost 1 base and 2 bases, in that order; junction bases with no gene match: 0. The CDR3 loop reads CASSLQGATDTQYF. The CDR3 nucleotides read TGCGCCAGCAGCTTGCAGGGGGCCACAGATACGCAGTATTTT. Using reference TRBV5-1 and TRBJ2-3 for the parts outside the CDR3, the full variable domain is KAGVTQTPRYLIKTRGQQVTLSCSPISGHRSVSWYQQTPGQGLQFLFEYFSETQRNKGNFPGRFSGRQFSNSRSEMNVSTLELGDSALYLCASSLQGATDTQYFGPGTRLTVL.

This clone was picked up one time. The V gene is TRBV5-1, the J gene TRBJ1-1; 7 bases map to TRBD1. The V segment lost 4 bases and the J segment 11 bases; nucleotides outside the gene matches: 14. Germline CDR1 is SGHRS and CDR2 is YFSETQ. The CDR3 covers 14 residues. CDR3 protein: CASSPGDSRQGAFF. CDR3 DNA: TGCGCCAGCAGCCCTGGGGACAGTCGCCAGGGGGCTTTCTTT.

This clone was seen a handful of times. The chain recombines TRBV6-1 with TRBJ1-1, with unresolved D. The CDR3 spans 14 residues. Trimming took 6 bases from V and 1 from J, leaving 12 bases between them. Germline V CDR1 and CDR2: MNHNS, SASEGT. The CDR3 bases are TGTGCCAGCAGCACCTTGCGGGGGAACACTGAAGCTTTCTTT. It encodes CASSTLRGNTEAFF.

The chain is built from TRBV7-2 and TRBJ2-7; 12 nucleotides line up with TRBD2. Per the germline V gene, CDR1 is SGHTA and CDR2 is FQGNSA. This CDR3 is 15 amino acids long. The junction had 6 bases not matched to a gene; V was cut back by 5 bases and J by 4 bases. The CDR3 region is CASSRLAGAVYEQYF. The DNA for the CDR3 is TGTGCCAGCAGCCGACTAGCGGGAGCTGTGTACGAGCAGTACTTC.

This chain links TRBV7-6 with TRBJ2-3; D may be TRBD1 (6 bases). This CDR3 is 14 amino acids long. Germline V gene sequence: CDR1 SGHVS, CDR2 FNYEAQ. The germline V and J ends were trimmed by 4 bases and 4 bases, with 12 bases remaining between them. Written as DNA, the CDR3 is TGTGCCAGCAGCTGGGACACCACCCCAGATACGCAGTATTTT. Translating it yields CASSWDTTPDTQYF.

The genes are TRBV6-6 and TRBJ2-1, with D possibly being TRBD1 (5 bases). Germline values: CDR1 MNHNY, CDR2 SVGAGI (reference sequence). The CDR3 totals 13 residues. V lost 5 bases, J lost 6 bases, and 11 bases lay in between. CDR3 residues: CASSRTGTNEQFF. DNA of the CDR3: TGTGCCAGCAGTCGTACAGGTACCAATGAGCAGTTCTTC.

CDR3 sequence: CASSQGPTGGRGYTF. CDR3 sequence (DNA): TGCGCCAGCAGCCAAGGCCCTACCGGAGGGCGAGGCTACACCTTC. This chain uses TRBV4-3 with TRBJ1-2; D remains ambiguous. CDR3 length: 15 amino acids. Trimming left V 1 base short and J 8 bases short, with 17 bases between. Germline-derived CDR1 and CDR2 are LGHNA and YSLEER.

The chain employs TRBV29-1 and TRBJ2-6; a weak D match, TRBD1 (6 bases). Germline V lookup: CDR1 SQVTM, CDR2 ANQGSEA. This CDR3 region has 16 residues. With 2 bases removed from V and 1 base from J, the gap between germline ends came to 12 bases. DNA of the CDR3: TGCAGCGTTGAACGGGACACGGATTCTGGGGCCAACGTCCTGACTTTC. This gives the protein CSVERDTDSGANVLTF. Full variable domain (missing parts from reference TRBV29-1 and TRBJ2-6): SAVISQKPSRDICQRGTSLTIQCQVDSQVTMMFWYRQQPGQSLTLIATANQGSEATYESGFVIDKFPISRPNLTFSTLTVSNMSPEDSSIYLCSVERDTDSGANVLTFGAGSRLTVL.

CDR3 sequence: CAWRTGYSGNTIYF. The CDR3 bases are TGTGCCTGGAGGACGGGGTACTCTGGAAACACCATATATTTT. The rearrangement joins TRBV30 to TRBJ1-3; D call uncertain. CDR3 length equals 14 residues. V lost 3 bases to trimming and J lost 0 bases, with 9 bases between them. The germline CDR1 and CDR2 sequences are GTSNPN and SVGIG (reference sequence).

This chain links TRBV5-1 with TRBJ2-5, with 9 bases that match TRBD2. The J call may be faulty, since TRBJ2-7 better matches the DNA end. The germline gives CDR1 SGHRS, CDR2 YFSETQ. The CDR3 has 14 amino acids. The CDR3 loop reads CASHEREVPHEQYF. CDR3 in DNA: TGCGCCAGCCACGAGCGGGAGGTTCCCCACGAGCAGTACTTC.

V is TRBV9 and J is TRBJ1-3, with D tentatively TRBD1 (6 bases). Germline CDR1 and CDR2: SGDLS and YYNGEE. The ends were cut back, 4 bases at V and 4 bases at J, with 15 bases in the middle. The CDR3 covers 15 residues. The CDR3 sequence: CASSFSGGLGNTIYF. CDR3 in DNA: TGTGCCAGCAGCTTCAGCGGGGGGCTAGGAAACACCATATATTTT.

The chain recombines TRBV7-2 with TRBJ1-3, with a tentative D call TRBD1 (6 bases). Germline V lookup: CDR1 SGHTA, CDR2 FQGNSA. CDR3 length equals 13 residues. Trimming took off 0 bases at V and 12 bases at J, with 12 bases between the two ends. CDR3 amino acids: CASSLAGAGDIYF. In DNA, the CDR3 is TGTGCCAGCAGCTTAGCAGGGGCAGGGGACATATATTTT.

The table lists this clone with a count of one. This chain joins TRBV6-5 and TRBJ1-6, with D perhaps TRBD1 (6 bases). Per the germline V gene, CDR1 is MNHEY and CDR2 is SVGAGI. V gave up 2 bases and J gave up 4 bases, with 9 bases separating them. The CDR3 is made up of 15 amino acids. CDR3 DNA: TGTGCCAGCAGTTACGAGGGGGGGTATAATTCACCCCTCCACTTT. It translates to CASSYEGGYNSPLHF.

The J gene is TRBJ2-1, the V gene TRBV7-6, with TRBD2 matching over 11 bases. Per the germline V gene, CDR1 is SGHVS and CDR2 is FNYEAQ. This CDR3 has 15 amino acids. Trimming took 6 bases from V and 7 from J; bases not matched to a gene: 8. CDR3 protein: CASSYPSGGLNEQFF. CDR3 coding DNA: TGTGCCAGCAGTTATCCTAGCGGGGGGTTAAATGAGCAGTTCTTC. Variable domain in full (rest from reference TRBV7-6 and TRBJ2-1): GAGVSQSPRYKVTKRGQDVALRCDPISGHVSLYWYRQALGQGPEFLTYFNYEAQQDKSGLPNDRFSAERPEGSISTLTIQRTEQRDSAMYRCASSYPSGGLNEQFFGPGTRLTVL.

CDR3 DNA sequence: TGTGCCAGCAGGCCGGCGAGGAACTGGAACTATGGCTACACCTTC. Amino acids: CASRPARNWNYGYTF. The rearrangement uses TRBV6-5 and TRBJ1-2; D is ambiguous. The CDR3 has 15 amino acids. The V end was cut by 6 bases, the J end by 2 bases, with 16 bases between. Germline CDR1 reads MNHEY; CDR2 reads SVGAGI.

The CDR3 nucleotides are TGTGCCAGCAGTCCTCGGCCCCACTCTGGAAACACCATATATTTT. It encodes CASSPRPHSGNTIYF. V usage is TRBV6-5 and J usage is TRBJ1-3, with D unresolved. Germline V gene sequence: CDR1 MNHEY, CDR2 SVGAGI. The CDR3 is 15 amino acids. Trimming pared 5 bases from V and 0 bases from J, leaving 11 bases between.

This clone appeared a single time. The rearrangement links TRBV7-2 to TRBJ2-7; D ambiguous. Germline V gene sequence: CDR1 SGHTA, CDR2 FQGNSA. The CDR3 runs 15 residues. V gave up 5 bases and J gave up 0 bases, with 14 bases separating them. The CDR3 region has the DNA TGTGCCAGCAGCCACACGGGCGTAGCCTCCTACGAGCAGTACTTC. Translated: CASSHTGVASYEQYF.

This chain connects TRBV11-3 to TRBJ2-1; 9 positions agree with TRBD1. The trim removed 5 bases at V and 8 bases at J, leaving 10 bases unmatched. This CDR3 contains 15 residues. Germline V gene data show CDR1 as SGHNT and CDR2 as YENEEA. The CDR3 DNA reads TGTGCCAGCAGCCCCAGGACAGGGGACGTGGATGAGCAGTTCTTC. Its protein is CASSPRTGDVDEQFF.

V gene TRBV9 combines with J gene TRBJ2-3; 7 positions agree with TRBD1. The V segment lost 4 bases and the J segment 0 bases; nucleotides outside the gene matches: 5. Germline values: CDR1 SGDLS, CDR2 YYNGEE. The CDR3 length is 15 residues. The CDR3 is CASSSRQGSTDTQYF. The CDR3 coding sequence is TGTGCCAGCAGCTCTCGACAGGGAAGCACAGATACGCAGTATTTT.